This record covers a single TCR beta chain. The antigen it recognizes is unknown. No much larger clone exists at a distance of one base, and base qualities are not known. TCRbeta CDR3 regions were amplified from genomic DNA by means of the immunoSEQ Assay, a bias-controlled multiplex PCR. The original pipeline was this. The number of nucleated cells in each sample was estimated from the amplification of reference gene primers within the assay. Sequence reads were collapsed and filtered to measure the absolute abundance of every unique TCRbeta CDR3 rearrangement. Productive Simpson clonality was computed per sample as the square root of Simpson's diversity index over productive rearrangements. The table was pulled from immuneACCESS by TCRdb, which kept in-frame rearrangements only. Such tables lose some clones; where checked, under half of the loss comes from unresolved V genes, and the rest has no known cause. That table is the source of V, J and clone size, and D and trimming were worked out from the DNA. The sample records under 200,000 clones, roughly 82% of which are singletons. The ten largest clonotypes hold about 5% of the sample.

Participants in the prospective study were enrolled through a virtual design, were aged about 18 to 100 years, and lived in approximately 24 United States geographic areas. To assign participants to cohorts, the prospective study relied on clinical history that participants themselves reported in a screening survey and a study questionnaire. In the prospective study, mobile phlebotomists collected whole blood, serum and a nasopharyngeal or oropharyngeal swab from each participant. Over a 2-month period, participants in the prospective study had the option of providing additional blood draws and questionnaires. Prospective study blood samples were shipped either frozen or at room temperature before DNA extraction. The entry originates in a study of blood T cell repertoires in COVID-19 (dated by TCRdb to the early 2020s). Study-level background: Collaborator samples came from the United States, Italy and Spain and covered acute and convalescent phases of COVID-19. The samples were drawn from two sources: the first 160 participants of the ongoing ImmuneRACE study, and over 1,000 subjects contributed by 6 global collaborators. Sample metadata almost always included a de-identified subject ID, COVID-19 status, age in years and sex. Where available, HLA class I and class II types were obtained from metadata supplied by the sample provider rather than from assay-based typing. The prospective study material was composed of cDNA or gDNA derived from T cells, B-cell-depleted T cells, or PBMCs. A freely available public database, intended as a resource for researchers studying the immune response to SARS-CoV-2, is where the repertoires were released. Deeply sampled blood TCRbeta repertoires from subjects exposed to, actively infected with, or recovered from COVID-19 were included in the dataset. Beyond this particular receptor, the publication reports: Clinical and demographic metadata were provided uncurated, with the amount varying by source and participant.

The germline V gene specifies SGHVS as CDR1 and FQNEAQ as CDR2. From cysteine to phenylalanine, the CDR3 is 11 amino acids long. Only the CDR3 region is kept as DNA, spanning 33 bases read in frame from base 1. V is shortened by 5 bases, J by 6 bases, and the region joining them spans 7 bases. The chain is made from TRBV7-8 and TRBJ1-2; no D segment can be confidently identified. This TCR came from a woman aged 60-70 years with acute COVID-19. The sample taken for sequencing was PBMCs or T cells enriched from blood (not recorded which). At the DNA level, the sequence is TGTGCCAGCAGCCGGGCCAATGGCTACACCTTC. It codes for CASSRANGYTF.